This T cell receptor (beta chain) was obtained from a study of CD8 T cells in ankylosing spondylitis. Overall study results and limits: The study looked at matched synovial fluid samples from ankylosing spondylitis patients. Disease-linked clones were reported to be significantly enriched there. Disease-linked clones bore a CD8+ phenotype, appearing relatively rarely in peripheral blood.

This clonotype has at least ten counts. Its matching antigen is unknown. TCRdb reprocessed the 5' RACE reads with MiXCR, giving one entry per CDR3 protein. The sample yields some 37,000 distinct CDR3 sequences, about 5.5% seen once. The CDR3 length is 18 residues. Germline V gives CDR1 DFQATT, CDR2 SNEGSKA (reference sequence). V was cut by 4 bases and J by 0 bases, with 22 bases left in between. The sample consisted of blood, either unsorted or a sorted T cell fraction (not recorded which). This TCR was recovered from a male donor with ankylosing spondylitis or in good health (not recorded which). V usage is TRBV20-1 and J usage is TRBJ2-1; D is ambiguous. The DNA of the CDR3 is TGCAGTGCTACCCCGGGCTTCCCCTTTCTTGGCTCCTACAATGAGCAGTTCTTC. This gives the protein CSATPGFPFLGSYNEQFF.